This T cell receptor beta chain was obtained from a study of shared clonotypes between healthy human individuals (dated by TCRdb to 2018 to 2021). General notes on the study: A few men and two women, aged 18 to 49 years, made up the cohort. Per donor, three plates each were used for CD4 naive and CD4 memory, two for CD8 naive, and one for CD8 memory. To increase sequencing depth and limit assay-specific biases, different laboratories used diverse techniques to prepare libraries and sequence TCR repertoires. Each donor's leukapheresis produced roughly between roughly 0.85 and 9.5 billion PBMCs. Blood TCR repertoires of five healthy adults were deeply sequenced to estimate repertoire size and the extent of clonotype sharing between individuals. Broad study findings and their caveats: When a handful of donors were compared, the shared fraction of clonotypes was around 5% for naive CD4, around 3.6% for naive CD8, 2.3% for memory CD4, and around 0.4% for memory CD8. Estimated clonotype richness was generally larger for naive than for memory subsets. Compared with non-shared clonotypes, clonotypes shared by all four sorted-subset donors had higher generation probabilities. Pairwise subsampling led to the expectation that sequencing depth would affect the degree of clonotype sharing among donors. Sampling was restricted to blood, and TCR repertoires in tissue are likely to differ from TCR repertoires in blood. Incomplete sequencing was indicated by rarefaction of sorted-subset datasets, despite the large sequencing depth. Because the study included only a small number of donors, the genetic and exposure-history diversity represented was limited.

Regarding this clone: No cognate antigen has been identified for it. No base-level quality is on record; no much larger clone is a single base apart. Distinct nucleotide sequences in the sample also encode this CDR3.

Using the deep immunoSEQ assay, TCR CDR3 regions were amplified from genomic DNA by multiplex PCR. For each cell subset, the extracted genomic DNA was distributed evenly across all wells of several immunoSEQ 96-well plates, and each plate served as one replicate. For sorted subsets, each replicate PCR was loaded with about 0.2 ug genomic DNA, equivalent to 25,000 to 35,000 T cell genomes. Purified libraries were measured with a Qubit 3.0 fluorometer, size-checked on a Bioanalyzer 2100, and measured again with the KAPA Library Quantification kit. Each immunoSEQ 96-well plate was sequenced on its own single-read 150-cycle Illumina NextSeq 550 flow cell. In the paper's pipeline: Because the immunoSEQ output held only junctional sequences and lacked quality scores, the filtering could not match the filtering applied to full-length reads. Sequences were annotated with PyIR, a Python wrapper for IgBLAST v1.9, using IMGT germline references to assign V/J genes and CDR3. Reads with weak V/J assignments (E-value above 1e-6), missing CDR3, stop codons, out-of-frame junctions, or ambiguous translated residues were removed. A V3J clonotype was defined by an identical inferred V gene, J gene, and CDR3 amino acid sequence. Percentage overlap between repertoires was calculated by dividing the number of shared unique clonotypes by the size of the smaller repertoire. Richness of each repertoire was evaluated using RTK rarefaction, the Chao1 estimator, and Recon v2.1 estimates of unobserved clonotypes. For all TCRbeta clonotypes obtained by the gDNA method from a few donors, generation probabilities were computed with OLGA. Here the immuneACCESS table is served through TCRdb, limited to in-frame sequences with V and J called. Missing clones are a known gap in these copies; in checked studies unresolved V genes cover under half, and the rest lacks a known reason. V, J and clone size are those of that table, while D and trimming were read from the DNA. The sample table holds a few hundred thousand clones, of which roughly 95% were seen once. Of the sample, about 0.11% is held by the ten largest clones.

CD8 naive samples were obtained by positive selection for CCR7 among CD45RO-negative cells, yielding a CD45RA+CCR7+ population from which TemRA cells were excluded. Healthy HIV-negative adults with no recently reported acute infections or vaccinations were included as donors. Every donor was a Caucasian adult residing in Nashville, Tennessee, USA. After blood collection by leukapheresis, PBMCs were isolated using Ficoll-Histopaque density gradient centrifugation and then cryopreserved in the vapor phase of liquid nitrogen. Purity and quantity of every magnetically sorted T cell population were checked by analytical flow cytometry. Genomic DNA was isolated from each sorted fraction and quantified by UV absorbance on a Nanodrop 2000c. The source material was naive CD8+ T cells sorted from blood. What this sample's cell subset or site label stands for: CD45RA+CCR7+. This receptor was identified in a woman aged 30 to 39 in good health.

The DNA sequence is given as TGTGCCAGCAGCGTAGGGATAGGCCCAACTGAAGCTTTCTTT. This encodes CASSVGIGPTEAFF. Rearrangement joined TRBV9 to TRBJ1-1, with no D gene named confidently. Cut back by 0 bases and 5 bases, the V and J ends lie 11 bases apart. Including cysteine and phenylalanine, the CDR3 has 14 amino acids. The retained sequence is limited to the CDR3, 42 bases, with the frame set at the first base. CDR1 SGDLS and CDR2 YYNGEE were looked up in the germline V gene.